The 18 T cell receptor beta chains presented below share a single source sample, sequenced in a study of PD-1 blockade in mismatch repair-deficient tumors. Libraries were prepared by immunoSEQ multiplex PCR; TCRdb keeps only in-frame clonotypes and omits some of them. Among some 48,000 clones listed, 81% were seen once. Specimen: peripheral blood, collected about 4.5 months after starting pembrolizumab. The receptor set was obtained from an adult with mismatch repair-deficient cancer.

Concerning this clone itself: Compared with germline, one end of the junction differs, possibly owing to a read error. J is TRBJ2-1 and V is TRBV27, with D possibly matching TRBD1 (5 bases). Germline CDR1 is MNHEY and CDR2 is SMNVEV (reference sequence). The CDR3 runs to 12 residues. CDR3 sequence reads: CAGRAIYNEQFF. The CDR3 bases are TGTGCCGGCAGGGCGATCTACAATGAGCAGTTCTTC.

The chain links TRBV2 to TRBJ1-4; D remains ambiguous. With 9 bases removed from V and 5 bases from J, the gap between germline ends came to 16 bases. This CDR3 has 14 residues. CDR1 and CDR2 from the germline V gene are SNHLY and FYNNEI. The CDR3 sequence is CASQGGLANEKLFF. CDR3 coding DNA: TGTGCCAGTCAAGGAGGGCTCGCGAATGAAAAACTGTTTTTT.

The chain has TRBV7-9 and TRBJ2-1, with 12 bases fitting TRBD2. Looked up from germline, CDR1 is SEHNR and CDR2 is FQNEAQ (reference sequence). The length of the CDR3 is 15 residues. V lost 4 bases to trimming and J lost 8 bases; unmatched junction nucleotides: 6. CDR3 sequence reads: CASSSTSGSIYEQFF. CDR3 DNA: TGTGCCAGCAGCTCGACTAGCGGGAGTATCTATGAGCAGTTCTTC.

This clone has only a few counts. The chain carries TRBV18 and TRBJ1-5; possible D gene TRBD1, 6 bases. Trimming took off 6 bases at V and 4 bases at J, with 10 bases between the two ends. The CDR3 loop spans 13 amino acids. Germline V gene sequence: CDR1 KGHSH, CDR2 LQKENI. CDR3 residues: CASSGAENQPQHF. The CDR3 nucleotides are TGTGCCAGCTCGGGGGCGGAGAATCAGCCCCAGCATTTT.

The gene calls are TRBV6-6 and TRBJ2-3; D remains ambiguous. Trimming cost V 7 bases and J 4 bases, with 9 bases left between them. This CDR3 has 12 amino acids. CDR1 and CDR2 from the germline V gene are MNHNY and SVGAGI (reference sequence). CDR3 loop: CASNTAADTQYF. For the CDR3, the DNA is TGTGCCAGCAATACTGCGGCAGATACGCAGTATTTT.

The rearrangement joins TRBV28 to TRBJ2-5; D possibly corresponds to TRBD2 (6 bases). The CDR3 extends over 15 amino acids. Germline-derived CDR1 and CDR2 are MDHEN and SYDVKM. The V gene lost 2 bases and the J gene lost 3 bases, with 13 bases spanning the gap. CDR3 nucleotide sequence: TGTGCCAGCAGTTTAGGGCAGGGAGGTGAAGAGACCCAGTACTTC. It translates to CASSLGQGGEETQYF. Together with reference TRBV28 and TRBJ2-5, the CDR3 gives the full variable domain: DVKVTQSSRYLVKRTGEKVFLECVQDMDHENMFWYRQDPGLGLRLIYFSYDVKMKEKGDIPEGYSVSREKKERFSLILESASTNQTSMYLCASSLGQGGEETQYFGPGTRLLVL.

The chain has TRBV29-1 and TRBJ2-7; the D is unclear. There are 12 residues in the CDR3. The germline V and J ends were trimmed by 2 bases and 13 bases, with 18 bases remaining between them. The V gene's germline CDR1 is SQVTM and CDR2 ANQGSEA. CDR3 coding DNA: TGCAGCGTTGAAAAGGCGACCAAAGAGCTCTACTTC. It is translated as CSVEKATKELYF.

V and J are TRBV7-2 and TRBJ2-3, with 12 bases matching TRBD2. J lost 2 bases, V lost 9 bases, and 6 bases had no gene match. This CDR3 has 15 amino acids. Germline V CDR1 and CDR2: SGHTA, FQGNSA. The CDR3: CASRLAGDHTDTQYF. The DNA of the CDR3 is TGTGCCAGTCGACTAGCGGGAGACCACACAGATACGCAGTATTTT.

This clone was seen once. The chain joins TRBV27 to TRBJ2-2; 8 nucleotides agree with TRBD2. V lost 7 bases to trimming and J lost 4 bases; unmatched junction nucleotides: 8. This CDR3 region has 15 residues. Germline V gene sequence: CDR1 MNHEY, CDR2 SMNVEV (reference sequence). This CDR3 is CASTRWREVTGELFF. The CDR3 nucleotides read TGTGCCAGCACCCGATGGCGGGAGGTCACCGGGGAGCTGTTTTTT.

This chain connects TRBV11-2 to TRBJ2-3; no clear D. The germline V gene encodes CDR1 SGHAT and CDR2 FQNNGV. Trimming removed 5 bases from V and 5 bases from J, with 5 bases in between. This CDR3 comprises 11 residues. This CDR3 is CASSELDTQYF. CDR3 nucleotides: TGTGCCAGCAGCGAATTAGATACGCAGTATTTT.

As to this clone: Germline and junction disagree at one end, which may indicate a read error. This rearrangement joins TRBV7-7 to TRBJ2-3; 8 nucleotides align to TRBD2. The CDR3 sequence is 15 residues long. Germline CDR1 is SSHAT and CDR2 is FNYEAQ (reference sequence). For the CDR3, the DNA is TGTGCTAGCAGCTCCGTCTCCGGGGGGGTAGATACGCAGTATTTT. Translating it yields CASSSVSGGVDTQYF. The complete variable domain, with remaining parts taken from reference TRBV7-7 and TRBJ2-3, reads GAGVSQSPRYKVTKRGQDVTLRCDPISSHATLYWYQQALGQGPEFLTYFNYEAQPDKSGLPSDRFSAERPEGSISTLTIQRTEQRDSAMYRCASSSVSGGVDTQYFGPGTRLTVL.

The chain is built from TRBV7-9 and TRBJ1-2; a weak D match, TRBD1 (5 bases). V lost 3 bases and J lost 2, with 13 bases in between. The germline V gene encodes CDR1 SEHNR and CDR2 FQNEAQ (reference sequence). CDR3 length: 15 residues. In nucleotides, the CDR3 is TGTGCCAGCAGCTTTTTGACAGAGTCCAACTATGGCTACACCTTC. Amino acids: CASSFLTESNYGYTF.

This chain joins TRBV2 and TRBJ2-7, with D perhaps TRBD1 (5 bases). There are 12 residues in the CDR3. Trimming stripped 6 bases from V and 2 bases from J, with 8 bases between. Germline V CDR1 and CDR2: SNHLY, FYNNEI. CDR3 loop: CASSADTYEQYF. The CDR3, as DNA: TGTGCCAGCAGCGCGGACACCTACGAGCAGTACTTC.

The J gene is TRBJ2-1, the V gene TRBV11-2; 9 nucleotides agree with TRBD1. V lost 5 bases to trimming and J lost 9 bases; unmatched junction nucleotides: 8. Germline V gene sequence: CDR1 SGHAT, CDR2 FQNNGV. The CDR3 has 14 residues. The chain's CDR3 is CASSPGTGWVEQFF. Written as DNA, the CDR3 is TGTGCCAGCAGCCCCGGGACAGGGTGGGTTGAGCAGTTCTTC.

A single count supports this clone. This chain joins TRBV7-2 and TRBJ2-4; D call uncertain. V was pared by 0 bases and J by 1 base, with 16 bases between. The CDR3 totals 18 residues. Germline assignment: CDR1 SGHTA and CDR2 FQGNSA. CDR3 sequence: CASSLAQSDLAAKNIQYF. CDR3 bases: TGTGCCAGCAGCTTAGCGCAATCAGACCTCGCGGCCAAAAACATTCAGTACTTC.

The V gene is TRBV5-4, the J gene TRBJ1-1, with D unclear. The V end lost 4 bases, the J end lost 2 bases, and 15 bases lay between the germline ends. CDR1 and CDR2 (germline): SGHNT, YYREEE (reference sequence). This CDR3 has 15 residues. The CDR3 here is CASSPTPGSNTEAFF. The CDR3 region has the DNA TGTGCCAGCAGCCCGACGCCGGGCTCCAACACTGAAGCTTTCTTT.

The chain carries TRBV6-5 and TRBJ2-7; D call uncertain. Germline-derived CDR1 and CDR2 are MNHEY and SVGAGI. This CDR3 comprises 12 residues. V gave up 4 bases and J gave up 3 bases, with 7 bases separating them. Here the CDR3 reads CASSSKLYEQYF. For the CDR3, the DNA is TGTGCCAGCAGTTCCAAACTCTACGAGCAGTACTTC.

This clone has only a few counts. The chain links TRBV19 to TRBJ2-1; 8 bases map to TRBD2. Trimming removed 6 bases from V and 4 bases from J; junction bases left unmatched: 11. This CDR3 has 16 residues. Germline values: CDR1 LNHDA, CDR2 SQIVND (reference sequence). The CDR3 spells CASSSIAGNRYNEQFF. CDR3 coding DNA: TGTGCCAGTAGCAGCATAGCGGGAAACAGATACAATGAGCAGTTCTTC.